The next 12 T cell receptor beta chains were all read from a single sample in a study of T-cell reconstitution after alpha-beta-depleted transplantation in children. TCRbeta library construction was performed incorporating unique molecular identifiers. From the PCR reads, TCRdb called clonotypes with MiXCR, one entry per CDR3 protein. The data hold around 130,000 distinct CDR3 sequences, with roughly 9% observed a single time. Source: PBMCs, mostly from graft donor cells, taken 180 days after TCRalphabeta/CD19-depleted stem cell transplant. Receptor source: a girl younger than two who had a stem cell transplant for combined immunodeficiency, so the T cells may come from the graft donor.

This chain uses TRBV7-9 with TRBJ2-7, with D possibly TRBD1 on 6 matching bases. V was shortened by 1 base and J by 4 bases, with 11 bases between the two germline ends. CDR1 and CDR2 (germline): SEHNR, FQNEAQ (reference sequence). The CDR3 is 14 residues long. The CDR3 DNA sequence: TGTGCCAGCAGCTTAGGAATAGGGGGTTACGAGCAGTACTTC. Amino acids: CASSLGIGGYEQYF.

This clonotype came up a few times. The J gene is TRBJ1-5, the V gene TRBV10-3, with 7 bases aligning to TRBD1. The germline CDR1 and CDR2 sequences are ENHRY and SYGVKD. This CDR3 is built from 16 residues. With V trimmed by 3 bases and J by 4 bases, 9 bases remained unmatched. The DNA of the CDR3 is TGTGCCATCAGTGAATCGTCAGGGGGGCCAAATCAGCCCCAGCATTTT. Protein product: CAISESSGGPNQPQHF.

This clonotype was counted a few times. V and J are TRBV6-2 or TRBV6-3 and TRBJ2-2; D is possibly TRBD1 (5 bases). The V gene lost 0 bases and the J gene lost 2 bases, with 16 bases spanning the gap. Germline V gene sequence: CDR1 MNHEY, CDR2 SVGEGT. The CDR3 has 18 amino acids. CDR3: CASSYSIGEGPNTGELFF. In DNA, the CDR3 is TGTGCCAGCAGTTACTCGATAGGGGAAGGCCCCAACACCGGGGAGCTGTTTTTT.

This clonotype was seen repeatedly, ten times or more. V gene TRBV7-2 combines with J gene TRBJ2-5; D call uncertain. V lost 7 bases and J 1 base, leaving 19 bases between the germline ends. This CDR3 region has 16 residues. Germline V gene sequence: CDR1 SGHTA, CDR2 FQGNSA. The CDR3 reads CASTPQAGRIQETQYF. CDR3 DNA: TGTGCCAGCACCCCCCAAGCTGGCAGGATCCAAGAGACCCAGTACTTC.

This sequence joins TRBV6-2 or TRBV6-3 and TRBJ2-7, with 12 bases aligning to TRBD2. Germline CDR1 is MNHEY and CDR2 is SVGEGT. The junction had 10 bases not matched to a gene; V was cut back by 6 bases and J by 1 base. This CDR3 region has 17 residues. CDR3 residues: CASRSGTSGYFSYEQYF. As DNA, the CDR3 is TGTGCCAGCAGAAGCGGGACTAGCGGGTACTTTTCCTACGAGCAGTACTTC.

The chain is built from TRBV20-1 and TRBJ2-5, with TRBD2 matching over 11 bases. The CDR3 runs to 16 residues. Germline CDR1 DFQATT, CDR2 SNEGSKA (reference sequence). V was pared by 5 bases and J by 2 bases, with 10 bases of the junction left unmatched. The CDR3 DNA sequence: TGCAGTGCTTCTCCACCCGGGACTAGCGGACAAGAGACCCAGTACTTC. Its protein is CSASPPGTSGQETQYF.

The table lists this clonotype with a few counts. This chain connects TRBV20-1 to TRBJ1-4; 7 bases map to TRBD1. V dropped 7 bases and J dropped 5; count of bases not matched to a gene: 4. The V gene's germline CDR1 is DFQATT and CDR2 SNEGSKA (reference sequence). The CDR3 sequence is 12 residues long. The CDR3 nucleotides read TGCAGTGTCGGGACAGACAATGAAAAACTGTTTTTT. Its protein product is CSVGTDNEKLFF.

This rearrangement joins TRBV11-3 to TRBJ2-7; no clear D. The germline V gene encodes CDR1 SGHNT and CDR2 YENEEA. V lost 2 bases and J 2 bases, leaving 10 bases between the germline ends. This CDR3 region has 14 residues. DNA for the CDR3: TGTGCCAGCAGCTTAAGGGCACAAACCTACGAGCAGTACTTC. The encoded protein is CASSLRAQTYEQYF.

This clonotype appeared a few times. The rearrangement joins TRBV24-1 to TRBJ1-5; 8 bases align to TRBD1. Unmatched junction bases numbered 6, after V lost 10 bases and J lost 5 bases. The CDR3 is made up of 13 amino acids. Per the germline V gene, CDR1 is KGHDR and CDR2 is SFDVKD. CDR3 in DNA: TGTGCCACAGGCGAACAGGGGGATCAGCCCCAGCATTTT. It codes for CATGEQGDQPQHF.

A few counts support this clonotype. The chain uses TRBV6-2 or TRBV6-3 and TRBJ2-3; no firm D call. The ends were cut back, 4 bases at V and 4 bases at J, with 6 bases in the middle. Germline V gene sequence: CDR1 MNHEY, CDR2 SVGEGT. The CDR3 covers 12 residues. The CDR3 reads CASSSLPDTQYF. In DNA, the CDR3 is TGTGCCAGCAGTTCTTTACCAGATACGCAGTATTTT.

This clonotype appeared many times. The rearrangement links TRBV6-2 or TRBV6-3 to TRBJ2-7; tentative D call: TRBD1 (6 bases). CDR3 length: 15 amino acids. The V and J ends lost 2 bases and 3 bases respectively, with 14 bases between them. The germline V gene has CDR1 MNHEY and CDR2 SVGEGT. The CDR3 DNA reads as TGTGCCAGCAGTTACGCCCGGGACACCTACTACGAGCAGTACTTC. This encodes CASSYARDTYYEQYF.

This clonotype came up a few times. This chain connects TRBV6-2 or TRBV6-3 to TRBJ2-7; 9 nucleotides agree with TRBD1. The CDR3 spans 16 residues. Trimming took 2 bases from V and 6 from J; bases not matched to a gene: 11. Looked up from germline, CDR1 is MNHEY and CDR2 is SVGEGT. The CDR3 loop reads CASSYGQGNPFGEQYF. Written as DNA, the CDR3 is TGTGCCAGCAGTTACGGACAGGGGAACCCCTTCGGCGAGCAGTACTTC.